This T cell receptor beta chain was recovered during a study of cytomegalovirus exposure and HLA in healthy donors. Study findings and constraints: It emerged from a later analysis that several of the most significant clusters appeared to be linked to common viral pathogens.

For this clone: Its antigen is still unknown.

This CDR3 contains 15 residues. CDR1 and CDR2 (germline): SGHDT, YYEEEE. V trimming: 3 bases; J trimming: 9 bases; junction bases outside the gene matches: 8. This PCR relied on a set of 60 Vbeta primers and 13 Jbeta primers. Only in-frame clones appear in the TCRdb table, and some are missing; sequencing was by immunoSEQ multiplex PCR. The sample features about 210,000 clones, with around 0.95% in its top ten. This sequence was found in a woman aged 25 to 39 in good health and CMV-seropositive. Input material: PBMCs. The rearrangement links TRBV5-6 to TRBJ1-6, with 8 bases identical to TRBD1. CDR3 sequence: CASSSGQGILSPLHF. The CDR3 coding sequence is TGTGCCAGCAGCTCTGGACAGGGAATACTTTCACCCCTCCACTTT.